Listed below are T cell receptor beta chains from one sample, sequenced in a study of T cells after yellow fever vaccination. TCRdb re-derived calls from the 5' RACE reads in MiXCR, one entry per CDR3 protein. Among 300,000 to 350,000 distinct CDR3 sequences, about 10% were seen once, and the ten largest hold less than 3.5%. Sequenced here: CD4+ T cells sorted from PBMCs, sampled 45 days after the yellow fever booster vaccination. The receptors derive from a man between 18 and 29 years old who received the YFV17D yellow fever vaccine. Each CDR3 is given with its conserved first and last residue. Each record gives: V gene, D gene, J gene, clone size, CDR3 DNA, CDR3 protein. A D gene is named only where the DNA matches it firmly. Clone size is shown for a subset of rows, as once, few, many or a class of expanded clone.

V gene: TRBV7-2
D gene: .
J gene: TRBJ2-1
clone size: .
CDR3 DNA: TGTGCCAGCAGAGCTCCAGGGGCCGCCCCCTATTTTCCGTTCTTC
CDR3 protein: CASRAPGAAPYFPFF

V gene: TRBV5-1
D gene: TRBD1
J gene: TRBJ2-3
clone size: few
CDR3 DNA: TGCGCCAGCAGCAGGGACAGGGGATCATCAGATACGCAGTATTTT
CDR3 protein: CASSRDRGSSDTQYF

V gene: TRBV20-1
D gene: .
J gene: TRBJ2-1
clone size: few
CDR3 DNA: TGCAGTGTGGTTCAGGGGGGGGGGAATGAGCAGTTCTTC
CDR3 protein: CSVVQGGGNEQFF

V gene: TRBV28
D gene: TRBD1
J gene: TRBJ1-5
clone size: few
CDR3 DNA: TGTGCCAGCAGTGCAAGGACAGGGGGCAATCAGCCCCAGCATTTT
CDR3 protein: CASSARTGGNQPQHF

V gene: TRBV6-2/TRBV6-3
D gene: .
J gene: TRBJ2-5
clone size: .
CDR3 DNA: TGTGCCAGCAACGGGATTCGGGAGACCCAGTACTTC
CDR3 protein: CASNGIRETQYF

V gene: TRBV5-1
D gene: TRBD1
J gene: TRBJ1-1
clone size: few
CDR3 DNA: TGCGCCAGCAGCACCCGGACAGGGTCTGGCACTGAAGCTTTCTTT
CDR3 protein: CASSTRTGSGTEAFF

V gene: TRBV5-1
D gene: .
J gene: TRBJ2-3
clone size: few
CDR3 DNA: TGCGCCAGCAGCTTGGGTAACCTAGCTAACACAGATACGCAGTATTTT
CDR3 protein: CASSLGNLANTDTQYF

V gene: TRBV14
D gene: TRBD1
J gene: TRBJ2-5
clone size: .
CDR3 DNA: TGTGCCAGCAGCCAATGGGACAGATTACAAGAGACCCAGTACTTC
CDR3 protein: CASSQWDRLQETQYF

V gene: TRBV7-2
D gene: .
J gene: TRBJ1-4
clone size: many
CDR3 DNA: TGTGCCAGCAGCTTGGGACCAAATGAAAAACTGTTTTTT
CDR3 protein: CASSLGPNEKLFF

V gene: TRBV20-1
D gene: TRBD1
J gene: TRBJ2-5
clone size: .
CDR3 DNA: TGCAGTGCTAGAGATCCCAGGGGGCGCGGGGAGACCCAGTACTTC
CDR3 protein: CSARDPRGRGETQYF

V gene: TRBV12-3/TRBV12-4
D gene: TRBD1
J gene: TRBJ2-3
clone size: few
CDR3 DNA: TGTGCCAGCAACCCATCGACAGGGGCCGGCGATACGCAGTATTTT
CDR3 protein: CASNPSTGAGDTQYF

V gene: TRBV28
D gene: .
J gene: TRBJ1-2
clone size: .
CDR3 DNA: TGTGCCAGCGCAAACCCCCCACAGGGTGGCTATGGCTACACCTTC
CDR3 protein: CASANPPQGGYGYTF

V gene: TRBV5-1
D gene: .
J gene: TRBJ2-1
clone size: many
CDR3 DNA: TGCGCCAGCAGCTTACAGGGCCATGAGCAGTTCTTC
CDR3 protein: CASSLQGHEQFF

V gene: TRBV4-2
D gene: .
J gene: TRBJ1-4
clone size: .
CDR3 DNA: TGTGCCAGCAGCCAAGATCGACTGAGCGCTAATGAAAAACTGTTTTTT
CDR3 protein: CASSQDRLSANEKLFF

V gene: TRBV5-4
D gene: TRBD2
J gene: TRBJ2-5
clone size: .
CDR3 DNA: TGTGCCAGCAGCTGGACTAGTCGGCCCCAAGAGACCCAGTACTTC
CDR3 protein: CASSWTSRPQETQYF

V gene: TRBV7-3
D gene: TRBD2
J gene: TRBJ2-1
clone size: few
CDR3 DNA: TGTGCCAGCAGCATTAGCGGGGGGGGCCGAAATGAGCAGTTCTTC
CDR3 protein: CASSISGGGRNEQFF

V gene: TRBV27
D gene: .
J gene: TRBJ2-1
clone size: .
CDR3 DNA: TGTGCCAGCAGTTTATCGCAGGCAGGGTTCTACAATGAGCAGTTCTTC
CDR3 protein: CASSLSQAGFYNEQFF

V gene: TRBV7-8
D gene: .
J gene: TRBJ1-2
clone size: .
CDR3 DNA: TGTGCCAGCAGCCCGGACCCCAACTATGGCTACACCTTC
CDR3 protein: CASSPDPNYGYTF

V gene: TRBV5-1
D gene: TRBD1
J gene: TRBJ2-7
clone size: few
CDR3 DNA: TGCGCCAGCAGCTTGGTAGGCCGGGACAGGGGGTACGAGCAGTACTTC
CDR3 protein: CASSLVGRDRGYEQYF

V gene: TRBV9
D gene: .
J gene: TRBJ1-6
clone size: few
CDR3 DNA: TGTGCCAGCAGCCCTAGCAGGGGCCTCTCCTATAATTCACCCCTCCACTTT
CDR3 protein: CASSPSRGLSYNSPLHF

V gene: TRBV6-2/TRBV6-3
D gene: .
J gene: TRBJ2-1
clone size: few
CDR3 DNA: TGTGCCAGCAACCAGTGGATAGCCGGTTACAATGAGCAGTTCTTC
CDR3 protein: CASNQWIAGYNEQFF

V gene: TRBV27
D gene: TRBD1
J gene: TRBJ2-3
clone size: many
CDR3 DNA: TGTGCCAGCAAAGTGACAGGGCTCGGCACAGATACGCAGTATTTT
CDR3 protein: CASKVTGLGTDTQYF

V gene: TRBV11-3
D gene: TRBD2
J gene: TRBJ2-3
clone size: .
CDR3 DNA: TGTGCCAGCAGCTTAGGGACGTCTAGCGGGGGGACAGATACGCAGTATTTT
CDR3 protein: CASSLGTSSGGTDTQYF

V gene: TRBV28
D gene: .
J gene: TRBJ1-2
clone size: many
CDR3 DNA: TGTGCCAGCAGTTTATGGTCCGGGGATGGCTACACCTTC
CDR3 protein: CASSLWSGDGYTF